The 2 T cell receptor beta chains given below trace back to one sample, sequenced in a study of T cell responses to AZD1222 COVID-19 vaccine. TCRdb's copy holds only in-frame clones and misses some; the assay was immunoSEQ multiplex PCR. This sample has approximately 140,000 clones, with about 89% found just once. The material sequenced was peripheral blood, taken on day 0 of AZD1222 vaccination. All receptors come from an adult in good health.

The sample holds one count of this clone. V is TRBV28 and J is TRBJ1-1; D is ambiguous. Trimming took off 0 bases at V and 10 bases at J, with 9 bases between the two ends. Germline V gives CDR1 MDHEN, CDR2 SYDVKM. The CDR3 extends over 12 amino acids. CDR3: CASSLWAGGAFF. As DNA, the CDR3 is TGTGCCAGCAGTTTATGGGCGGGCGGAGCTTTCTTT.

The chain employs TRBV2 and TRBJ2-2; 7 bases fit TRBD2. The CDR3 covers 17 residues. The junction had 14 bases not matched to a gene; V was cut back by 10 bases and J by 0 bases. The germline V gene encodes CDR1 SNHLY and CDR2 FYNNEI. The CDR3 DNA sequence: TGTGCCAACTCATTGGGTGCGCGGGGGACGAACACCGGGGAGCTGTTTTTT. This sequence encodes CANSLGARGTNTGELFF. Full variable domain (outside the CDR3, taken from reference TRBV2 and TRBJ2-2): EPEVTQTPSHQVTQMGQEVILRCVPISNHLYFYWYRQILGQKVEFLVSFYNNEISEKSEIFDDQFSVERPDGSNFTLKIRSTKLEDSAMYFCANSLGARGTNTGELFFGEGSRLTVL.